One TCR beta chain is described in this entry. What it binds is not known. This record comes from a study of CD8+ T cells in alopecia areata. Findings of the study overall: Affected scalp, especially in alopecia totalis/universalis, had a higher clonality than normal scalp did. One nonresponder leaves baseline CD8+ expansion's link to response uncertain.

RNA was isolated and reverse transcribed to cDNA, the sequencing template. Repertoires were generated with immunoSEQ multiplex PCR, while TCRdb's copy carries only in-frame clones and drops some. This table holds a few hundred thousand clones, around two fifths found once. Described treatment: oral pan-JAK inhibitor, 5-10 mg twice daily. PBMCs provided sorted CD4+ and CD8+ T cells. The receptor was isolated from a human donor with alopecia areata. This specimen was CD4+ T cells sorted from blood, taken at approximately week 30, from a patient treated with tofacitinib.

CDR3 in amino acids: CASSRDSPSYNEQFF. The CDR3 DNA sequence: TGTGCCAGCAGTCGGGACTCCCCATCCTACAATGAGCAGTTCTTC. The V and J genes are TRBV2 and TRBJ2-1, with D perhaps matching TRBD2 (6 bases). Looked up from germline, CDR1 is SNHLY and CDR2 is FYNNEI. V lost 5 bases to trimming and J lost 1 base, with 12 bases between them. The CDR3 covers 15 residues. Full variable domain (missing parts from reference TRBV2 and TRBJ2-1): EPEVTQTPSHQVTQMGQEVILRCVPISNHLYFYWYRQILGQKVEFLVSFYNNEISEKSEIFDDQFSVERPDGSNFTLKIRSTKLEDSAMYFCASSRDSPSYNEQFFGPGTRLTVL.